The table lists the clone carrying this TCR beta chain with a count of one. Its target is not known. These data come from a study of cytomegalovirus exposure and HLA in healthy donors. The V gene lost 1 base and the J gene lost 7 bases, with 11 bases spanning the gap. The CDR3 has 15 residues. Germline CDR1 is SGHTA and CDR2 is FQGNSA. Study outcomes and limitations: It was assumed in the presence/absence analyses that sequencing depth was roughly uniform across donors. The authors later linked a missense DCLRE1C variant to TCR beta V- and J-gene trimming. TRBV6-2, TRBV6-3 and other indistinguishable V segments were excluded. Sequences of the TCR beta chain were said to predict the HLA-A and HLA-B alleles of most subjects accurately.

Amplification used 60 Vbeta primers and 13 Jbeta primers. The assay was immunoSEQ multiplex PCR, and TCRdb's table has in-frame clones only and misses some. The table includes some 150,000 clones, approximately 80% detected once. The V gene is TRBV7-2, the J gene TRBJ1-6, with D unclear. This TCR came from a man over 45 in good health and CMV-seropositive. The sequencing input was PBMCs. The CDR3 DNA follows: TGTGCCAGCAGCTTAGTCTCCAGACTAAATTCACCCCTCCACTTT. Amino acid sequence: CASSLVSRLNSPLHF.